This TCR beta chain was recovered during a study of breast tumors, draining lymph nodes, adjacent tissues. Study observations and caveats: Tumor TCR diversity was below lymph nodes but above nontumor tissue. Data only fit, rather than demonstrated, lymph node origin of most tumor T cells.

Via MiXCR, TCRdb re-called the multiplex PCR reads, giving one row per CDR3 protein. The repertoire holds 170,000 or so distinct CDR3 sequences, with approximately 30% as singletons. On this clonotype: Its antigen is unidentified.

The CDR3 has 12 residues. V lost 1 base and J lost 8, with 11 bases in between. The germline CDR1 and CDR2 sequences are DFQATT and SNEGSKA (reference sequence). Samples came from axillary lymph nodes draining the breast cancer. Material for sequencing was axillary lymph node tissue. The genes are TRBV20-1 and TRBJ2-5; D remains ambiguous. This clonotype was obtained from a female donor with breast cancer. Some clones in this sample may be carry-over from other donors' samples. CDR3: CSARVKLETQYF. CDR3 DNA sequence: TGCAGTGCTAGAGTCAAGCTCGAAACCCAGTACTTC.